This section outlines one TCR beta chain sequence together with its context. Its antigen remains unknown. Time point specified: sample taken at primary tumor resection. The approximately 69 donors had untreated early-stage non-small cell lung cancer. From tumor, nontumor lung or frozen PBMC, whole RNA was taken unsorted for sequencing. TCRdb called the 5' RACE reads again in MiXCR, with one record for every CDR3 protein. The sample comprises approximately 7,600 distinct CDR3 sequences, under 20% of which are singletons, and roughly 12% rests with the top ten. The data belong to a study of spatial heterogeneity in lung cancer. Study results and caveats: Tumoral mutation counts were tracked by counts of expanded intratumoral alpha and beta TCRs.

J was trimmed by 9 bases and V by 6 bases; bases with no gene match: 11. The CDR3 consists of 15 residues. CDR1 and CDR2 from the germline V gene are MNHEY and SMNVEV (reference sequence). The clonotype was recovered from a female donor with early-stage non-small cell lung cancer. The chain uses TRBV27 and TRBJ2-4; 10 bases map to TRBD1. The input for sequencing was lung tumor tissue, taken at surgery. CDR3 in amino acids: CASSLLRTGGGIQYF. CDR3 sequence (DNA): TGTGCCAGCAGCCTGCTCCGGACAGGGGGAGGCATTCAGTACTTC.